Below, 27 T cell receptor beta chains from the same sample are listed, as sequenced in a study of preoperative IRX-2 immunotherapy in early breast cancer. Method: immunoSEQ multiplex PCR; TCRdb's copy keeps in-frame clones and lacks some. The sample contains roughly 42,000 clones, 60% to 80% of which appear only once. Documented treatment: preoperative locoregional IRX-2 cytokine immunotherapy. Source: tumor tissue, taken after IRX-2 immunotherapy. The receptors here all came from a human donor with breast cancer.

This clone was recorded only once. Other nucleotide sequences in the sample specify the same CDR3. The V and J genes are TRBV19 and TRBJ2-5; 7 nucleotides match TRBD2. The CDR3 is 12 residues long. The ends lost 3 bases at V and 5 bases at J; junction bases unmatched: 0. CDR1 and CDR2 from the germline V gene are LNHDA and SQIVND (reference sequence). The CDR3 bases are TGTGCCAGTAGTATCGGGGGGGAGACCCAGTACTTC. Protein sequence: CASSIGGETQYF.

The chain combines TRBV19 with TRBJ1-4; D not resolved. The CDR3 loop spans 15 amino acids. CDR1 and CDR2 from the germline V gene are LNHDA and SQIVND (reference sequence). V lost 6 bases and J 0 bases, leaving 11 bases between the germline ends. Here the CDR3 reads CASRRTRSTNEKLFF. CDR3 coding DNA: TGTGCCAGTAGACGAACCAGGTCAACTAATGAAAAACTGTTTTTT.

This chain links TRBV19 with TRBJ2-2, with 11 bases matching TRBD1. The V segment lost 5 bases and the J segment 4 bases; nucleotides outside the gene matches: 6. CDR1 is LNHDA and CDR2 is SQIVND in the germline V gene (reference sequence). This CDR3 is built from 16 residues. CDR3 protein: CASSPFGTGGTGELFF. CDR3 coding DNA: TGTGCCAGTAGTCCCTTTGGGACAGGGGGCACCGGGGAGCTGTTTTTT.

This chain connects TRBV18 to TRBJ2-1; 8 bases map to TRBD2. The CDR3 loop spans 15 amino acids. With V trimmed by 4 bases and J by 1 base, 3 bases remained unmatched. Germline CDR1 is KGHSH and CDR2 is LQKENI. For the CDR3, the DNA is TGTGCCAGCTCACTTTCTAGCGGGTCCTACAATGAGCAGTTCTTC. This encodes CASSLSSGSYNEQFF. Full variable domain (outside the CDR3, taken from reference TRBV18 and TRBJ2-1): NAGVMQNPRHLVRRRGQEARLRCSPMKGHSHVYWYRQLPEEGLKFMVYLQKENIIDESGMPKERFSAEFPKEGPSILRIQQVVRGDSAAYFCASSLSSGSYNEQFFGPGTRLTVL.

Remarks on this clone: The DNA ends 1 residue before the CDR3 does, and the rest of the CDR3 is filled in from the germline J gene. V is TRBV6-1 and J is TRBJ1-2, with unresolved D. The CDR3 covers 13 residues. Germline V gene sequence: CDR1 MNHNS, CDR2 SASEGT. Trimming stripped 0 bases from V and 1 base from J, with 3 bases between. This CDR3 reads CASSEAYNYGYTF. The CDR3 DNA, read in part, is TGTGCCAGCAGTGAAGCCTATAACTATGGCTACACC.

A remark on this clone: This CDR3 is also generated by other DNA sequences in the sample. The chain has TRBV11-3 and TRBJ2-6; 8 nucleotides agree with TRBD1. The CDR3 sequence is 17 residues long. The J segment lost 0 bases and the V segment lost 1 base, leaving 2 bases of the junction unmatched. Germline assignment: CDR1 SGHNT and CDR2 YENEEA. The CDR3 loop is CASSLGTGGSGANVLTF. The CDR3, as DNA: TGTGCCAGCAGCTTAGGAACAGGGGGCTCTGGGGCCAACGTCCTGACTTTC.

The V gene is TRBV6-8, the J gene TRBJ2-1; D remains unclear. Looked up from germline, CDR1 is MNHGY and CDR2 is SAAAGT. Trimming stripped 1 base from V and 7 bases from J, with 14 bases between. The CDR3 runs to 15 residues. The CDR3 DNA reads TGTGCCAGCAGTTACTGGGGAAGCCAACATAATGAGCAGTTCTTC. It yields the protein CASSYWGSQHNEQFF.

CDR3 sequence reads: CASSLEGAGNEKLFF. CDR3 DNA sequence: TGTGCCAGCTCTCTCGAGGGGGCTGGTAATGAAAAACTGTTTTTT. The chain couples TRBV18 to TRBJ1-4; 7 bases map to TRBD1. Looked up from germline, CDR1 is KGHSH and CDR2 is LQKENI. The CDR3 totals 15 residues. Trimming cost V 6 bases and J 4 bases; bases outside gene matches: 8.

The J gene is TRBJ2-1, the V gene TRBV7-1; D is perhaps TRBD2 (6 bases). TRBV7-1 has ORF status, its function being uncertain. Trimming removed 4 bases from V and 6 bases from J, with 16 bases in between. The CDR3 sequence is 15 residues long. The DNA of the CDR3 is TGTGCCAGCAGCTTGCGGCGGGAAAGGGCCAATGAGCAGTTCTTC. Protein product: CASSLRRERANEQFF.

The V call is TRBV5-1, the J call TRBJ1-3, with 7 bases that match TRBD1. V was clipped by 4 bases and J by 0 bases; unmatched bases: 7. The CDR3 length is 16 residues. In germline, CDR1 is SGHRS, CDR2 YFSETQ. The CDR3 sequence is CASSTGQTLSGNTIYF. DNA of the CDR3: TGCGCCAGCAGCACGGGACAGACTCTCTCTGGAAACACCATATATTTT. The full variable domain, in which reference TRBV5-1 and TRBJ1-3 provide the parts outside the CDR3, is KAGVTQTPRYLIKTRGQQVTLSCSPISGHRSVSWYQQTPGQGLQFLFEYFSETQRNKGNFPGRFSGRQFSNSRSEMNVSTLELGDSALYLCASSTGQTLSGNTIYFGEGSWLTVV.

This clone was seen a few times. This chain uses TRBV19 with TRBJ2-3; weak D call: TRBD1 (5 bases). Between the trimmed V and J ends, which lost 5 bases and 8 bases, there was a span of 20 bases. CDR3 length equals 15 residues. Germline CDR1 is LNHDA and CDR2 is SQIVND (reference sequence). The CDR3 is CASSRQSDGWGTQYF. Written as DNA, the CDR3 is TGTGCCAGTAGTCGACAGTCAGATGGATGGGGTACGCAGTATTTT.

The chain is built from TRBV11-3 and TRBJ2-3; 12 nucleotides line up with TRBD2. In germline, CDR1 is SGHNT, CDR2 YENEEA. The CDR3 is 17 amino acids. Germline trimming cut 2 bases from V and 6 bases from J; bases unmatched to any gene: 9. DNA of the CDR3: TGTGCCAGCAGCTTATTACTAGCGGGAGGAGGGCCCGATACGCAGTATTTT. This encodes CASSLLLAGGGPDTQYF.

This clone has only one observation. The chain employs TRBV19 and TRBJ2-5, with 7 nucleotides matching TRBD1. The V gene's germline CDR1 is LNHDA and CDR2 SQIVND (reference sequence). This CDR3 is built from 13 residues. Trimming cost V 11 bases and J 5 bases; bases outside gene matches: 11. CDR3 coding DNA: TGTGCCTCCTCGAGGGGGCCGAGGGAGACCCAGTACTTC. Translating gives CASSRGPRETQYF.

The rearrangement joins TRBV28 to TRBJ2-1; D remains ambiguous. The CDR3 has 14 amino acids. The V and J ends lost 6 bases and 3 bases respectively, with 12 bases between them. Germline V lookup: CDR1 MDHEN, CDR2 SYDVKM. Here the CDR3 reads CASSPPQNYNEQFF. The CDR3, as DNA: TGTGCCAGCAGCCCACCACAGAACTACAATGAGCAGTTCTTC.

This clone has a single count. The J gene is TRBJ1-5, the V gene TRBV12-5; D perhaps matches TRBD1 (5 bases). The CDR3 is 15 amino acids. Looked up from germline, CDR1 is LGHNT and CDR2 is FRNRAP. CDR3 protein: CASLRAGTSNQPQHF. The DNA for the CDR3 is TGTGCCAGCCTCAGGGCGGGCACGAGCAATCAGCCCCAGCATTTT.

The chain combines TRBV6-8 with TRBJ2-1; TRBD2 agrees at 13 bases. The ends lost 11 bases at V and 0 bases at J; junction bases unmatched: 4. Germline CDR1 and CDR2: MNHGY and SAAAGT. CDR3 size: 15 residues. CDR3 residues: CASRTSGSSYNEQFF. CDR3 nucleotide sequence: TGTGCCTCCCGGACTAGCGGGAGCTCCTACAATGAGCAGTTCTTC.

J is TRBJ1-3 and V is TRBV7-1, with 7 bases lining up with TRBD1. TRBV7-1 is noted as an ORF with a role that remains uncertain. Unmatched junction bases numbered 12, after V lost 5 bases and J lost 2 bases. The CDR3 consists of 17 residues. This chain's CDR3 is CASSQDLSDRAGNTIYF. The DNA for the CDR3 is TGTGCCAGCAGCCAAGATCTCAGTGACAGGGCTGGAAACACCATATATTTT.

The chain combines TRBV7-4 with TRBJ1-5; D remains unclear. There are 13 residues in the CDR3. V was shortened by 1 base and J by 3 bases, with 4 bases between the two germline ends. Germline V gene lookup returns CDR1 SGHVT and CDR2 SQSDAQ. The CDR3 spells CASSLVHNQPQHF. In DNA, the CDR3 is TGTGCCAGCAGCTTAGTTCACAATCAGCCCCAGCATTTT.

The chain is built from TRBV14 and TRBJ2-5, with 12 bases matching TRBD2. The CDR3 consists of 16 residues. Germline CDR1 SGHDN, CDR2 FVKESK. V was pared by 1 base and J by 2 bases, with 2 bases of the junction left unmatched. Written as DNA, the CDR3 is TGTGCCAGCAGCCAAGCCGGACTAGCGGGACAAGAGACCCAGTACTTC. The encoded protein is CASSQAGLAGQETQYF.

The chain recombines TRBV10-2 with TRBJ2-5; TRBD2 matches at 14 bases. Germline V CDR1 and CDR2: WSHSY, SAAADI. V dropped 3 bases and J dropped 4; count of bases not matched to a gene: 7. This CDR3 is built from 17 residues. This CDR3 is CASSDSGTSGRLETQYF. The CDR3 coding sequence is TGCGCCAGCAGTGACTCCGGGACTAGCGGGAGATTAGAGACCCAGTACTTC.

This clone was seen a single time. The gene calls are TRBV7-6 and TRBJ2-1, with TRBD2 matching over 13 bases. The J segment lost 0 bases and the V segment lost 5 bases, leaving 7 bases of the junction unmatched. The CDR3 consists of 18 residues. The germline gives CDR1 SGHVS, CDR2 FNYEAQ. CDR3 nucleotides: TGTGCCAGCAGCACCAGGGGACTAGCGGGAATCTCCTACAATGAGCAGTTCTTC. Encoded protein: CASSTRGLAGISYNEQFF.

The genes are TRBV29-1 and TRBJ2-2; no clear D gene. This CDR3 spans 14 amino acids. Germline CDR1 SQVTM, CDR2 ANQGSEA. V was shortened by 5 bases and J by 8 bases, with 18 bases between the two germline ends. The CDR3 protein is CSVLPIHTGGELFF. For the CDR3, the DNA is TGCAGCGTTCTCCCCATACATACTGGGGGGGAGCTGTTTTTT.

This sequence joins TRBV5-1 and TRBJ1-1; 7 bases agree with TRBD1. J was trimmed by 6 bases and V by 4 bases; bases with no gene match: 9. The CDR3 totals 14 residues. Germline assignment: CDR1 SGHRS and CDR2 YFSETQ. The CDR3 region is CASSVRQGRPEAFF. The CDR3 DNA reads as TGCGCCAGCAGCGTTAGACAGGGAAGGCCTGAAGCTTTCTTT.

This clone showed up many times. The rearrangement uses TRBV11-3 and TRBJ1-4; D is ambiguous. The CDR3 extends over 14 amino acids. Trimming took 6 bases from V and 7 from J, leaving 15 bases between them. Per the germline V gene, CDR1 is SGHNT and CDR2 is YENEEA. The CDR3 DNA reads as TGTGCCAGCAGTCTAGGTGGAGGAGGTGAAAAACTGTTTTTT. Translation: CASSLGGGGEKLFF.

The chain uses TRBV9 and TRBJ2-7; either TRBD1 or TRBD2 may fit D (6 bases each). Germline V lookup: CDR1 SGDLS, CDR2 YYNGEE. This CDR3 spans 12 amino acids. V was cut by 4 bases and J by 6 bases, with 11 bases left in between. CDR3 nucleotide sequence: TGTGCCAGCAGCAGGTCGGGGGCCGAGCAGTACTTC. It encodes CASSRSGAEQYF. The full variable domain, completed using reference TRBV9 and TRBJ2-7, is DSGVTQTPKHLITATGQRVTLRCSPRSGDLSVYWYQQSLDQGLQFLIQYYNGEERAKGNILERFSAQQFPDLHSELNLSSLELGDSALYFCASSRSGAEQYFGPGTRLTVT.

Remarks on this clone: Other DNA sequences of this sample code for an identical CDR3. The chain has TRBV5-1 and TRBJ2-7, with D perhaps given as TRBD1 or TRBD2 (5 bases each). Germline lookup yields CDR1 SGHRS and CDR2 YFSETQ. Trimming cost V 0 bases and J 4 bases, with 11 bases left between them. The CDR3 consists of 14 residues. The CDR3 region is CASSLGDPGYEQYF. The CDR3 bases are TGCGCCAGCAGCTTGGGGGACCCAGGGTACGAGCAGTACTTC.

The V call is TRBV19, the J call TRBJ2-3; possibly TRBD2 for D (6 bases). The CDR3 covers 16 residues. Trimming left V 0 bases short and J 5 bases short, with 15 bases between. Germline lookup yields CDR1 LNHDA and CDR2 SQIVND (reference sequence). The CDR3 coding sequence is TGTGCCAGTAGTATAGACGGAGGGCCCGGGGAAGATACGCAGTATTTT. Translated, it gives CASSIDGGPGEDTQYF.